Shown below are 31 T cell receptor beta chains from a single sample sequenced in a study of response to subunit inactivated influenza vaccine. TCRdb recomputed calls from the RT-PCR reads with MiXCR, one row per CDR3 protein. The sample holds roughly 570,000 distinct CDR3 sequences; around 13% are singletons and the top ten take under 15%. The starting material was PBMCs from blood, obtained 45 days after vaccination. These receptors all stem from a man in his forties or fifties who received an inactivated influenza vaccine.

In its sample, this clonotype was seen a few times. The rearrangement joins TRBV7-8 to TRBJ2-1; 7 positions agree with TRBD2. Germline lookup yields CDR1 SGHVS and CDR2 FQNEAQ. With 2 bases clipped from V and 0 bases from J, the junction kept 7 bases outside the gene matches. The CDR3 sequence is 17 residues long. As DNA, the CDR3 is TGTGCCAGCAGCTTATACAGAGCGGGGAGCTCCTACAATGAGCAGTTCTTC. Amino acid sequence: CASSLYRAGSSYNEQFF.

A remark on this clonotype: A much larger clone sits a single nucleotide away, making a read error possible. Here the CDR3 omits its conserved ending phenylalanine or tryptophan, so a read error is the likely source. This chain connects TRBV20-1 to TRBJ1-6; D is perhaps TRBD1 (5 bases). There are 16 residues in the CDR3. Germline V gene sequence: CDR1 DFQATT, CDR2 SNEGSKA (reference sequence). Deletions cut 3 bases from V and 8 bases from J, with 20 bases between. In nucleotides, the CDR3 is TGCAGTGCTAGGGGACGGTCGAGAGGGGCCGATTCACCCCTCCACTTG. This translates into CSARGRSRGADSPLHL.

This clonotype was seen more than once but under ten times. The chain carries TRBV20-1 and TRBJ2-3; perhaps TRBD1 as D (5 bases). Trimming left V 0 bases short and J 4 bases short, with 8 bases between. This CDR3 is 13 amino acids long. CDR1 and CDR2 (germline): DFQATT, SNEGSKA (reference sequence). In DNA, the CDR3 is TGCAGTGCTAGAGACAGGGTGGCAGATACGCAGTATTTT. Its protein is CSARDRVADTQYF.

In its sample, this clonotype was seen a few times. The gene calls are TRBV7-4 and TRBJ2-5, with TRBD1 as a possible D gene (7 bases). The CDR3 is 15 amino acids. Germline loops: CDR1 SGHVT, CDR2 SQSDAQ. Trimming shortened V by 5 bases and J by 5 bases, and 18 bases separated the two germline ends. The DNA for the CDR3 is TGTGCCAGCAGCGGCGGGACAGAAAGAGGGGAGACCCAGTACTTC. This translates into CASSGGTERGETQYF.

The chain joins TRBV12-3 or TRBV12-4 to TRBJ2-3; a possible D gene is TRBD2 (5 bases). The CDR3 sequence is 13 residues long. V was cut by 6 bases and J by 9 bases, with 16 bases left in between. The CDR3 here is CASSAGRGGTQYF. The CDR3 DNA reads TGTGCCAGCAGCGCCGGTAGAGGAGGCACGCAGTATTTT.

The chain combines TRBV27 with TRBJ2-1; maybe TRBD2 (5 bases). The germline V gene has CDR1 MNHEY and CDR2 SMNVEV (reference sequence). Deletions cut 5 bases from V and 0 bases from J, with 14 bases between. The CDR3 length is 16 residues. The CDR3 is CASSDYHRRSYNEQFF. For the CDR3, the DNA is TGTGCCAGCAGTGACTATCACCGTCGCTCCTACAATGAGCAGTTCTTC.

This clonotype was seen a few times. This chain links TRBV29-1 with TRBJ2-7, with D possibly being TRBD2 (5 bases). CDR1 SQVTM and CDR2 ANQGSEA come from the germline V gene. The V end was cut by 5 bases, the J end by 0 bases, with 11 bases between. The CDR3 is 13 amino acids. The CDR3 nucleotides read TGCAGCGTTCGGGATGGTCACTCCTACGAGCAGTACTTC. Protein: CSVRDGHSYEQYF.

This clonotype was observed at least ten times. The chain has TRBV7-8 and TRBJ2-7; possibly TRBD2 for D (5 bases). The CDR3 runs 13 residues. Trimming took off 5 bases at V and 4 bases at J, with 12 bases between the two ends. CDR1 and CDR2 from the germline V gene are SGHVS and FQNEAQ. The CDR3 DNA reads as TGTGCCAGCAGCCCACACCCGGGGTACGAGCAGTACTTC. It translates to CASSPHPGYEQYF.

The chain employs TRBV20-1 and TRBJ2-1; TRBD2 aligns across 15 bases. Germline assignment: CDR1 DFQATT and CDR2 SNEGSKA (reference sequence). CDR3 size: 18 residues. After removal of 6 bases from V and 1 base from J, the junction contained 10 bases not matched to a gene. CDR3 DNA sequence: TGCAGTGCGCCCCCGGGACTAGCGGGAGGTCAATCCTACAATGAGCAGTTCTTC. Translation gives CSAPPGLAGGQSYNEQFF.

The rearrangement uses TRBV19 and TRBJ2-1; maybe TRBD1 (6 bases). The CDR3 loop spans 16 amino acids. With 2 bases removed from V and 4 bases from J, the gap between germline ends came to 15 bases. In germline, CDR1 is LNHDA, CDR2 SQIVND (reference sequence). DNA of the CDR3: TGTGCCAGTAGTATAATGCGCGCCAGGGGATACAATGAGCAGTTCTTC. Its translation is CASSIMRARGYNEQFF. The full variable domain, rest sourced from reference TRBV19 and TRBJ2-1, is DGGITQSPKYLFRKEGQNVTLSCEQNLNHDAMYWYRQDPGQGLRLIYYSQIVNDFQKGDIAEGYSVSREKKESFPLTVTSAQKNPTAFYLCASSIMRARGYNEQFFGPGTRLTVL.

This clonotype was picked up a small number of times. DNA of the CDR3: TGTGCCAGCAGTGAAGCGGCGGGGGGCAGGGCGCAGTATTTT. The encoded protein is CASSEAAGGRAQYF. The genes are TRBV2 and TRBJ2-3; the match to TRBD2 covers 8 bases. Trimming took 0 bases from V and 10 from J; bases not matched to a gene: 6. CDR3 length equals 14 residues. Germline V gives CDR1 SNHLY, CDR2 FYNNEI.

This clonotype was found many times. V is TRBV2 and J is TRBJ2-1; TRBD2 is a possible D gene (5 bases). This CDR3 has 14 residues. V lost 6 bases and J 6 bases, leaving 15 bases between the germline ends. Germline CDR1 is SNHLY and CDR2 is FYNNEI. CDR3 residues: CASSLAGGVNEQFF. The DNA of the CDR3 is TGTGCCAGCAGCCTAGCCGGTGGGGTCAATGAGCAGTTCTTC.

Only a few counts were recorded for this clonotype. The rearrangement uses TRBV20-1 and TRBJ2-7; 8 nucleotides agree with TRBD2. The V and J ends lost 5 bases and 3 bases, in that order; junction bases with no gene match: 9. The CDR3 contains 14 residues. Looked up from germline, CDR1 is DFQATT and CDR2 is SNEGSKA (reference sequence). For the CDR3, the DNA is TGCAGTGCTTACCTCAGCGGGAGCGGCTACGAGCAGTACTTC. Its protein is CSAYLSGSGYEQYF.

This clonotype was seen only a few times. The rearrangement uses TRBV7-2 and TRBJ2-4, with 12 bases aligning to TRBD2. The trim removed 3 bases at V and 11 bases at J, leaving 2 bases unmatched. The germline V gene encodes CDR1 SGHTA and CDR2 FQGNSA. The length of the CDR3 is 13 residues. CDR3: CASSLGLAGLQYF. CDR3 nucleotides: TGTGCCAGCAGCTTGGGACTAGCGGGTCTTCAGTACTTC.

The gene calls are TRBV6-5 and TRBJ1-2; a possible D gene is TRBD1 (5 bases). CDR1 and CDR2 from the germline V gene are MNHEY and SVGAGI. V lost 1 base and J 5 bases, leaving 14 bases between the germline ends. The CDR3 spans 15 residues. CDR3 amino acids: CASSYLNRGSYGYTF. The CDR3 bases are TGTGCCAGCAGTTACTTAAACCGGGGGAGTTATGGCTACACCTTC.

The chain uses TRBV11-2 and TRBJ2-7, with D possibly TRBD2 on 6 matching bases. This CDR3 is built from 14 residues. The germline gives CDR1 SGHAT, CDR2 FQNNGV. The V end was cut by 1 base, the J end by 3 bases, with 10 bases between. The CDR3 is CASSLGGTYYEQYF. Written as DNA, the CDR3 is TGTGCCAGCAGCTTAGGAGGGACTTACTACGAGCAGTACTTC.

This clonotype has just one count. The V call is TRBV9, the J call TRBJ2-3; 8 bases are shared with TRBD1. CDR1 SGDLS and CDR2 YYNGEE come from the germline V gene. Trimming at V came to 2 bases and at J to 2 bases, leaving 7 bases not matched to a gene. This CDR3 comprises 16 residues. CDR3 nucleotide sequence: TGTGCCAGCAGCGTCTGGGACAGGATCTCCACAGATACGCAGTATTTT. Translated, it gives CASSVWDRISTDTQYF. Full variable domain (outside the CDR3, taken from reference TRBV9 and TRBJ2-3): DSGVTQTPKHLITATGQRVTLRCSPRSGDLSVYWYQQSLDQGLQFLIQYYNGEERAKGNILERFSAQQFPDLHSELNLSSLELGDSALYFCASSVWDRISTDTQYFGPGTRLTVL.

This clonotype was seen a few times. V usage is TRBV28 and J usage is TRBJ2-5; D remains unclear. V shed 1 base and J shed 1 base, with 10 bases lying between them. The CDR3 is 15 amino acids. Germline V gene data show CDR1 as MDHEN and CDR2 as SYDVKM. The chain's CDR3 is CASSLYPGGQETQYF. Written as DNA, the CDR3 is TGTGCCAGCAGTTTATACCCGGGCGGCCAAGAGACCCAGTACTTC.

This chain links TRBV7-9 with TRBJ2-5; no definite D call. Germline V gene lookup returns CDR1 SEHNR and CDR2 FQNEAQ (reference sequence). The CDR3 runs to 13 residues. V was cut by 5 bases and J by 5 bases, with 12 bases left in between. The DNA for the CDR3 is TGTGCCAGCAGCGCCTCATTGGGGGAGACCCAGTACTTC. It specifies CASSASLGETQYF.

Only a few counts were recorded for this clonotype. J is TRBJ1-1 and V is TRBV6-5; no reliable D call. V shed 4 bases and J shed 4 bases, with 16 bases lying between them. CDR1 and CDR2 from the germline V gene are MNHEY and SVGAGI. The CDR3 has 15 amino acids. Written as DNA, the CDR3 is TGTGCCAGCAGTTTCTTCTTTAGTTCCTCCACTGAAGCTTTCTTT. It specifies CASSFFFSSSTEAFF.

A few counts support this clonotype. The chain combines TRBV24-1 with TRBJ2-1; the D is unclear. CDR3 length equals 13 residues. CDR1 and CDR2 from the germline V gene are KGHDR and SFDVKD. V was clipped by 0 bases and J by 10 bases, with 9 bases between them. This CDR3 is CATSDLWDGEQFF. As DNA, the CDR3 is TGTGCCACCAGTGATTTGTGGGATGGGGAGCAGTTCTTC.

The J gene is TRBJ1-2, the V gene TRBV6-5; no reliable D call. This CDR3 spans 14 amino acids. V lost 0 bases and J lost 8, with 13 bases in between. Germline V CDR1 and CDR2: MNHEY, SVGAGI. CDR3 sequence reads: CASSYSGPTKGYTF. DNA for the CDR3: TGTGCCAGCAGTTACTCCGGGCCCACGAAGGGCTACACCTTC.

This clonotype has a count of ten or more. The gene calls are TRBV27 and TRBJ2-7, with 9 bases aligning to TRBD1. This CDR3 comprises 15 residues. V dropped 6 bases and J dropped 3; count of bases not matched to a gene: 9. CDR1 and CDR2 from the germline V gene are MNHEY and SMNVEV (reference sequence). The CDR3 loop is CASRLRTGAFYEQYF. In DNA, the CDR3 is TGTGCCAGCAGACTACGGACAGGGGCGTTCTACGAGCAGTACTTC.

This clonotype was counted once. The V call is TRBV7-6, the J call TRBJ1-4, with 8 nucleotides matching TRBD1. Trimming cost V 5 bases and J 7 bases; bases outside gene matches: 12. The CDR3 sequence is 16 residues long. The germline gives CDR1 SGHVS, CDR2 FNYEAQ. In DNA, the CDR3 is TGTGCCAGCAGCAACCGAGCCAGGGGGCTCGCTGAAAAACTGTTTTTT. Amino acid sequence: CASSNRARGLAEKLFF.

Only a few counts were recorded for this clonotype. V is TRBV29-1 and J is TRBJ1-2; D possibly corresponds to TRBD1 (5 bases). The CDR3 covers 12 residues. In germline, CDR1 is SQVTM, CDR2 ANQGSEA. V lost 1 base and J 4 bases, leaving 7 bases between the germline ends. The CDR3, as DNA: TGCAGCGTTGAAGTTGGGGCCTATGGCTACACCTTC. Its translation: CSVEVGAYGYTF.

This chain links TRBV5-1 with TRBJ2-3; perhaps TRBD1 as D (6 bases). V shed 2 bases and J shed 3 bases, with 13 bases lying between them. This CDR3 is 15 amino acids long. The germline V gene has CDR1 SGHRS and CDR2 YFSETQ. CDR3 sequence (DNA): TGCGCCAGCAGCTTCATGTCAGGGGCGACAGATACGCAGTATTTT. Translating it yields CASSFMSGATDTQYF.

The CDR3 reads CASSSDRGLWLAGANVLTF. Here the CDR3 DNA reads TGTGCCAGCAGCAGTGACAGGGGGCTTTGGCTCGCTGGGGCCAACGTCCTGACTTTC. The chain joins TRBV4-2 to TRBJ2-6; 10 nucleotides agree with TRBD1. This CDR3 contains 19 residues. Germline CDR1 LGHNA, CDR2 YNFKEQ. V was pared by 5 bases and J by 2 bases, with 12 bases of the junction left unmatched.

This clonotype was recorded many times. CDR3 coding DNA: TGTGCCAGCAGCTTAGTCGTTGCAACAGGGGTTAATTCACCCCTCCACTTT. This translates into CASSLVVATGVNSPLHF. This chain joins TRBV7-8 and TRBJ1-6, with 7 bases lining up with TRBD1. From germline, CDR1 is SGHVS and CDR2 FQNEAQ. V shed 1 base and J 6 bases; nucleotides not matched to a gene: 9. The CDR3 consists of 17 residues.

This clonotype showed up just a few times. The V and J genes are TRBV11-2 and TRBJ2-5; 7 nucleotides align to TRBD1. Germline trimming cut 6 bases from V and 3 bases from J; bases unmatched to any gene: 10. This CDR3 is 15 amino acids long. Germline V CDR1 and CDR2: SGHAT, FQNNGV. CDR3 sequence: CASSSGQRIKETQYF. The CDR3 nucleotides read TGTGCCAGCAGTTCGGGACAGCGGATAAAAGAGACCCAGTACTTC.

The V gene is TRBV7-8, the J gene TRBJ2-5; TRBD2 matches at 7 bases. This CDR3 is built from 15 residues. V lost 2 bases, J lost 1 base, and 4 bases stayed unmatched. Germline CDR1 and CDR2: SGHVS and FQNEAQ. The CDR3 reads CASSLNGGTQETQYF. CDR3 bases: TGTGCCAGCAGCTTAAACGGGGGGACCCAAGAGACCCAGTACTTC.

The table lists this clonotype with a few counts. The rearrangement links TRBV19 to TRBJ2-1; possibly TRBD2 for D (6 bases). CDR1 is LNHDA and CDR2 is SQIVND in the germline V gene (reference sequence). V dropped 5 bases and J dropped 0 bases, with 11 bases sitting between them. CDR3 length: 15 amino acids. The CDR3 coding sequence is TGTGCCAGTAGTGCAACTAGCCGCTCCTACAATGAGCAGTTCTTC. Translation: CASSATSRSYNEQFF.